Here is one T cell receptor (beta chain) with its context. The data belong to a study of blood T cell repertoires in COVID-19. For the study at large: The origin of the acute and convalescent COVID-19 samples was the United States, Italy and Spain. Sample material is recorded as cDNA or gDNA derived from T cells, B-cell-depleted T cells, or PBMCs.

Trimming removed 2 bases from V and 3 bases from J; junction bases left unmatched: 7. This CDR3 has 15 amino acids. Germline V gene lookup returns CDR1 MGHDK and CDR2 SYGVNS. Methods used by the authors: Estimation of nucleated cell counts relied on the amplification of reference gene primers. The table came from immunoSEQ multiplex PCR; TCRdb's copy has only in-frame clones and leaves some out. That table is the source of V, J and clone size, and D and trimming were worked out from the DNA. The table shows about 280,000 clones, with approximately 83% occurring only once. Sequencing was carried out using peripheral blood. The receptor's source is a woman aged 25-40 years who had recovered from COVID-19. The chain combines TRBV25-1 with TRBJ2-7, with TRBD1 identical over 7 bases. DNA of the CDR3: TGTGCCAGCAGTGAAGTAGGGACAGCTAGCTACGAGCAGTACTTC. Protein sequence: CASSEVGTASYEQYF.